The 7 T cell receptor beta chains presented below share a single source sample, sequenced in a study of blood T cell repertoires in COVID-19. The table came from immunoSEQ multiplex PCR; TCRdb's copy has only in-frame clones and leaves some out. The profile covers fewer than 400,000 clones, with around 85% appearing a single time and about 3.6% taken by the ten largest. Sequencing was performed on peripheral blood. All receptors come from a woman aged 18-29 years with acute or convalescent COVID-19.

This chain joins TRBV9 and TRBJ2-5; 7 bases line up with TRBD2. CDR3 size: 15 residues. CDR1 and CDR2 from the germline V gene are SGDLS and YYNGEE. V shed 0 bases, J shed 4 bases, and the junction held 6 bases outside the gene matches. As DNA, the CDR3 is TGTGCCAGCAGCGTAGAGGGGACTACTTCAGAGACCCAGTACTTC. Translated, it gives CASSVEGTTSETQYF.

J is TRBJ2-3 and V is TRBV30, with 9 bases identical to TRBD1. The CDR3 consists of 15 residues. Trimming removed 5 bases from V and 4 bases from J; junction bases left unmatched: 10. Per germline, CDR1 GTSNPN and CDR2 SVGIG (reference sequence). In DNA, the CDR3 is TGTGCCTGGGGGAAACAGGGGGCAGTTGCAGATACGCAGTATTTT. It encodes CAWGKQGAVADTQYF.

This clone appeared once. The V and J genes are TRBV7-6 and TRBJ1-1, with 7 bases aligning to TRBD1. J was trimmed by 0 bases and V by 0 bases; bases with no gene match: 4. The V gene's germline CDR1 is SGHVS and CDR2 FNYEAQ. The CDR3 has 16 residues. The CDR3 bases are TGTGCCAGCAGCTTAGCAGACAGGGAGATGAACACTGAAGCTTTCTTT. It yields the protein CASSLADREMNTEAFF. Filled out from reference TRBV7-6 and TRBJ1-1, the complete variable domain reads GAGVSQSPRYKVTKRGQDVALRCDPISGHVSLYWYRQALGQGPEFLTYFNYEAQQDKSGLPNDRFSAERPEGSISTLTIQRTEQRDSAMYRCASSLADREMNTEAFFGQGTRLTVV.

This chain joins TRBV12-3 or TRBV12-4 and TRBJ1-2; D not resolved. V was shortened by 6 bases and J by 5 bases, with 13 bases between the two germline ends. This CDR3 is 13 amino acids long. In DNA form, the CDR3 reads TGTGCCAGCAGCCCCGGGATTTTTTATGGCTACACCTTC. It codes for CASSPGIFYGYTF.

The V call is TRBV7-6, the J call TRBJ1-6, with 9 bases identical to TRBD1. The CDR3 contains 15 residues. V lost 1 base to trimming and J lost 7 bases; unmatched junction nucleotides: 2. The germline V gene encodes CDR1 SGHVS and CDR2 FNYEAQ. The CDR3 region is CASSLGGQGNSPLHF. The CDR3 nucleotides read TGTGCCAGCAGCTTAGGAGGACAGGGGAATTCACCCCTCCACTTT.

The chain couples TRBV3-1 (or the pseudogene TRBV3-2) to TRBJ2-7; TRBD1 matches 9 bases. Germline lookup yields CDR1 LGHDT and CDR2 YNNKEL (reference sequence). The V gene end was trimmed by 0 bases and the J gene end by 3 bases; junction bases not matched to a gene: 12. CDR3 length equals 18 residues. CDR3 in amino acids: CASSQDRTGEGWVYEQYF. DNA for the CDR3: TGTGCCAGCAGCCAAGATCGGACAGGGGAAGGATGGGTCTACGAGCAGTACTTC.

This clone was detected once. The same CDR3 can be traced to other DNA sequences in this sample. The V call is TRBV11-2, the J call TRBJ2-7; D not certain. Per the germline V gene, CDR1 is SGHAT and CDR2 is FQNNGV. This CDR3 contains 12 residues. V was shortened by 4 bases and J by 0 bases, with 4 bases between the two germline ends. This chain's CDR3 is CASSSSSYEQYF. In DNA form, the CDR3 reads TGTGCCAGCAGCTCCAGCTCCTACGAGCAGTACTTC.